Listed below are T cell receptor beta chains from one sample, sequenced in a study of PD-1 blockade in classical Hodgkin lymphoma. Some clones are missing from TCRdb's copy, which holds only in-frame ones; the method was immunoSEQ multiplex PCR. The sample lists 20,000 to 25,000 clones, over 65% occurring once. The starting material was peripheral blood mononuclear cells (PBMCs), obtained before the fourth cycle of nivolumab. The source is a human donor with classical Hodgkin lymphoma. The CDR3 runs from the conserved cysteine through the conserved F or W.

length,V,CDR3
20,TRBV28,CASSLPPSVPAGTSDFEQYF
16,TRBV6-6,CASSYPDQGAGQPQHF
15,TRBV6-5,CASSYGLAGDNEQFF
14,TRBV18,CASSPSPSNQPQHF
13,TRBV27,CASSLGPAYEQYF
13,TRBV2,CASRWADYNEQFF
12,TRBV5-1,CASSGPLYEQYF
15,TRBV19,CASSIVGRVTGELFF
15,TRBV4-2,CASSQGWTETYEQYF
15,TRBV5-8,CASSLPGTGTYEQYF
15,TRBV7-9,CASSLSRIQADTQYF
16,TRBV5-1,CASSLVLGGSYNEQFF
17,TRBV11-2,CASSQGLAGGPVNEQFF
13,TRBV19,CASSAGEYITQYF
12,TRBV5-1,CASAVTRDEQFF
13,TRBV6-5,CASSYPGSREQYF
15,TRBV2,CASNLAGGSYNEQFF
15,TRBV18,CASSPGGQAPGEQYF
13,TRBV6-1,CASSVTGTDTQYF
15,TRBV10-1,CASSEWKSSGNTIYF
21,TRBV4-1,CASSQERTVVSTLGYIGEQFF
17,TRBV27,CASSRRTSGRGSETQYF
15,TRBV5-1,CASSLDGDRNQPQHF
15,TRBV7-9,CASSSRQGATGELFF
13,TRBV7-9,CASRPPGGEKLFF
15,TRBV4-1,CASSLRTGSNYGYTF
15,TRBV7-2,CASSLGTGKGETQYF
15,TRBV2,CASNEDGYSNQPQHF
16,TRBV7-8,CASSLVGQELGNTIYF
18,TRBV4-1,CASSQVPKDQGATGELFF